The 28 T cell receptor beta chains given below trace back to one sample, sequenced in a study of low-dose radiotherapy and immunotherapy resistance in tumors. The time point denotes: after trial treatment. Treatment reported: LDRT plus nivolumab, ipilimumab, low-dose cyclophosphamide and aspirin (RACIN trial). The authors ran 15 to 20 PCR cycles to amplify TCRs with a constant-region primer and V-primer adapter. Each CDR3 protein gets one entry after TCRdb re-called the reads with MiXCR. The data show approximately 52,000 distinct CDR3 sequences, approximately 31% seen once. This specimen was PBMCs, taken after low-dose radiotherapy plus immunotherapy. Receptors were obtained from a male donor with rectosigmoid adenocarcinoma.

This clonotype was detected many times. The rearrangement joins TRBV20-1 to TRBJ2-7; 9 nucleotides agree with TRBD1. Germline V lookup: CDR1 DFQATT, CDR2 SNEGSKA (reference sequence). The CDR3 spans 11 residues. V lost 5 bases to trimming and J lost 4 bases; unmatched junction nucleotides: 0. As DNA, the CDR3 is TGCAGTGCTGGGACAGGGTACGAGCAGTACTTC. Translation gives CSAGTGYEQYF.

This clonotype was recorded at least ten times. V usage is TRBV5-6 and J usage is TRBJ2-5, with D uncertain. The V end lost 4 bases, the J end lost 5 bases, and 12 bases lay between the germline ends. This CDR3 is built from 13 residues. Germline CDR1 reads SGHDT; CDR2 reads YYEEEE. The CDR3 sequence is CASSTFFGETQYF. The CDR3, as DNA: TGTGCCAGCAGCACCTTCTTCGGGGAGACCCAGTACTTC.

This clonotype appeared many times. This chain links TRBV29-1 with TRBJ2-3; no clear D. V was pared by 7 bases and J by 5 bases, with 13 bases between. Germline V gene data show CDR1 as SQVTM and CDR2 as ANQGSEA. The CDR3 is made up of 12 amino acids. The DNA of the CDR3 is TGCAGCGCCGACCGGGTCGGAGATACGCAGTATTTT. Translation: CSADRVGDTQYF.

This rearrangement joins TRBV24-1 to TRBJ2-2; 10 nucleotides agree with TRBD1. Per germline, CDR1 KGHDR and CDR2 SFDVKD. The CDR3 spans 16 residues. With V trimmed by 4 bases and J by 5 bases, 6 bases remained unmatched. CDR3 in amino acids: CATSDPGTGVTGELFF. CDR3 DNA: TGTGCCACCAGTGACCCCGGGACAGGGGTGACCGGGGAGCTGTTTTTT.

This clonotype was seen repeatedly, ten times or more. Sequence at one end of the junction differs from germline and may be a read error. The chain has TRBV6-2 or TRBV6-3 and TRBJ1-1; the D is unclear. The CDR3 consists of 13 residues. Germline assignment: CDR1 MNHEY and CDR2 SVGEGT. CDR3 sequence: CASSYSGNAEAFF. CDR3 DNA sequence: TGTGCCAGCAGTTACTCTGGGAACGCTGAAGCTTTCTTT.

This clonotype was seen many times. The chain couples TRBV10-2 to TRBJ2-3; 10 nucleotides match TRBD2. The CDR3 is made up of 14 amino acids. Germline values: CDR1 WSHSY, CDR2 SAAADI. Trimming cost V 7 bases and J 0 bases; bases outside gene matches: 1. CDR3 sequence reads: CASKTSGSTDTQYF. The CDR3 coding sequence is TGCGCCAGCAAGACTAGCGGGAGCACAGATACGCAGTATTTT.

Many counts were recorded for this clonotype. This chain joins TRBV7-9 and TRBJ2-1; the match to TRBD2 covers 10 bases. The CDR3 length is 15 residues. V lost 5 bases to trimming and J lost 4 bases; unmatched junction nucleotides: 5. Germline values: CDR1 SEHNR, CDR2 FQNEAQ (reference sequence). The CDR3 here is CASSPTSGEYNEQFF. The CDR3, as DNA: TGTGCCAGCAGCCCTACTAGCGGGGAGTACAATGAGCAGTTCTTC.

V usage is TRBV19 and J usage is TRBJ1-4, with a weak D call TRBD1 (5 bases). Germline V gene sequence: CDR1 LNHDA, CDR2 SQIVND (reference sequence). This CDR3 contains 15 residues. Trimming took off 5 bases at V and 4 bases at J, with 14 bases between the two ends. For the CDR3, the DNA is TGTGCCAGTAGTGCTACAGGCGCCCTTAATGAAAAACTGTTTTTT. This codes for CASSATGALNEKLFF.

This clonotype has ten or more counts. The chain links TRBV6-2 or TRBV6-3 to TRBJ1-4; 7 bases map to TRBD1. V gave up 6 bases and J gave up 2 bases; unmatched junction bases: 3. Germline V gene lookup returns CDR1 MNHEY and CDR2 SVGEGT. The CDR3 loop spans 14 amino acids. In DNA, the CDR3 is TGTGCCAGCAGACAGGGGTTGACTAATGAAAAACTGTTTTTT. Amino acid sequence: CASRQGLTNEKLFF.

This clonotype has ten or more counts. The chain links TRBV20-1 to TRBJ2-3; 9 bases map to TRBD1. The V segment lost 6 bases and the J segment 2 bases; nucleotides outside the gene matches: 6. The CDR3 contains 14 residues. Per the germline V gene, CDR1 is DFQATT and CDR2 is SNEGSKA (reference sequence). The CDR3 loop is CSARGQGPTDTQYF. The CDR3 region has the DNA TGCAGTGCCCGGGGACAGGGTCCCACAGATACGCAGTATTTT.

In its sample, this clonotype was seen many times. V usage is TRBV13 and J usage is TRBJ2-7; D perhaps matches TRBD1 (5 bases). Germline CDR1 is PRHDT and CDR2 is FYEKMQ (reference sequence). V was trimmed by 4 bases and J by 2 bases, leaving 12 bases between them. CDR3 length equals 14 residues. The CDR3 nucleotides are TGTGCCAGCAGCTCAGGGATGGCGACCTACGAGCAGTACTTC. Translating gives CASSSGMATYEQYF.

This clonotype has ten or more counts. The chain employs TRBV12-3 or TRBV12-4 and TRBJ2-2; perhaps TRBD1 as D (5 bases). V lost 5 bases, J lost 1 base, and 14 bases lay in between. CDR3 length: 16 residues. CDR3 residues: CASSDARRVNTGELFF. Written as DNA, the CDR3 is TGTGCCAGCAGTGATGCACGCAGGGTGAACACCGGGGAGCTGTTTTTT.

This chain joins TRBV25-1 and TRBJ1-1, with 7 bases identical to TRBD1. After removal of 1 base from V and 6 bases from J, the junction contained 5 bases not matched to a gene. In germline, CDR1 is MGHDK, CDR2 SYGVNS. This CDR3 is built from 14 residues. The CDR3 DNA sequence: TGTGCCAGCAGTGAATTAGAGGGGGCATCTGAAGCTTTCTTT. This gives the protein CASSELEGASEAFF. Based on the CDR3 plus reference TRBV25-1 and TRBJ1-1, the full variable domain is EADIYQTPRYLVIGTGKKITLECSQTMGHDKMYWYQQDPGMELHLIHYSYGVNSTEKGDLSSESTVSRIRTEHFPLTLESARPSHTSQYLCASSELEGASEAFFGQGTRLTVV.

This chain joins TRBV7-2 and TRBJ2-2; D uncertain. The CDR3 contains 14 residues. Germline CDR1 SGHTA, CDR2 FQGNSA. V was pared by 3 bases and J by 6 bases, with 11 bases between. CDR3 sequence: CASSFDRRSGELFF. For the CDR3, the DNA is TGTGCCAGCAGCTTTGATCGGCGTTCCGGGGAGCTGTTTTTT.

This clonotype was found many times. The chain is built from TRBV3-1 and TRBJ1-5; perhaps TRBD1 as D (5 bases). The V gene's germline CDR1 is LGHDT and CDR2 YNNKEL (reference sequence). Trimming took 4 bases from V and 5 from J, leaving 15 bases between them. The CDR3 runs to 15 residues. CDR3 DNA sequence: TGTGCCAGCAGCCGGAATTCGGGGGGGGATCAGCCCCAGCATTTT. It encodes CASSRNSGGDQPQHF. The variable domain in full, completed from reference TRBV3-1 and TRBJ1-5, reads DTAVSQTPKYLVTQMGNDKSIKCEQNLGHDTMYWYKQDSKKFLKIMFSYNNKELIINETVPNRFSPKSPDKAHLNLHINSLELGDSAVYFCASSRNSGGDQPQHFGDGTRLSIL.

The rearrangement uses TRBV27 and TRBJ2-3; 12 nucleotides align to TRBD2. The CDR3 runs 15 residues. CDR1 and CDR2 from the germline V gene are MNHEY and SMNVEV (reference sequence). The J segment lost 5 bases and the V segment lost 7 bases, leaving 7 bases of the junction unmatched. As DNA, the CDR3 is TGTGCCAGCACCGTTCTAGCGGGGGGGCGAGATACGCAGTATTTT. Its translation is CASTVLAGGRDTQYF.

The sample holds many counts of this clonotype. This chain connects TRBV5-4 to TRBJ2-5; 8 bases are shared with TRBD2. Looked up from germline, CDR1 is SGHNT and CDR2 is YYREEE (reference sequence). The CDR3 contains 15 residues. J lost 6 bases, V lost 4 bases, and 11 bases had no gene match. In DNA form, the CDR3 reads TGTGCCAGCAGCCCGGGGGGGGGGGGCGAGAAGACCCAGTACTTC. Protein sequence: CASSPGGGGEKTQYF.

V is TRBV18 and J is TRBJ1-3; 8 nucleotides line up with TRBD1. From germline, CDR1 is KGHSH and CDR2 LQKENI. CDR3 length: 19 residues. The V gene end was trimmed by 4 bases and the J gene end by 0 bases; junction bases not matched to a gene: 14. CDR3 bases: TGTGCCAGCTCACGAACCGGGACAGGTCCTCGAAACTCTGGAAACACCATATATTTT. It encodes CASSRTGTGPRNSGNTIYF.

In its sample, this clonotype was seen many times. The chain is built from TRBV28 and TRBJ1-5, with D perhaps matching TRBD1 (5 bases). Per germline, CDR1 MDHEN and CDR2 SYDVKM. The CDR3 totals 14 residues. V lost 6 bases and J lost 1, with 10 bases in between. The CDR3 loop is CASRGGGSNQPQHF. For the CDR3, the DNA is TGTGCCAGCAGGGGGGGGGGGAGCAATCAGCCCCAGCATTTT.

Many counts were recorded for this clonotype. This chain connects TRBV7-2 to TRBJ2-3, with no clear D. Trimming left V 5 bases short and J 9 bases short, with 15 bases between. This CDR3 comprises 13 residues. Germline V gives CDR1 SGHTA, CDR2 FQGNSA. This chain's CDR3 is CASSQTGLLTQYF. CDR3 nucleotides: TGTGCCAGCAGCCAAACGGGCCTTCTAACGCAGTATTTT.

This clonotype was detected only a few times. The chain uses TRBV6-8 and TRBJ1-2, with D possibly being TRBD1 (6 bases). In germline, CDR1 is MNHGY, CDR2 SAAAGT. This CDR3 has 12 residues. The V gene lost 7 bases and the J gene lost 4 bases, with 10 bases spanning the gap. The CDR3 DNA follows: TGTGCCAGCAACGGGGGCGGCTATGGCTACACCTTC. Its translation: CASNGGGYGYTF.

The sample holds a few counts of this clonotype. The V and J genes are TRBV6-6 and TRBJ2-2, with TRBD2 as a possible D gene (6 bases). V was shortened by 0 bases and J by 6 bases, with 14 bases between the two germline ends. Germline V CDR1 and CDR2: MNHNY, SVGAGI (reference sequence). This CDR3 has 16 amino acids. The CDR3 protein is CASSYSKVEGPGELFF. DNA of the CDR3: TGTGCCAGCAGTTACTCAAAGGTGGAGGGTCCCGGGGAGCTGTTTTTT.

This clonotype showed up many times. V usage is TRBV4-2 and J usage is TRBJ2-7; 15 bases agree with TRBD2. V lost 3 bases to trimming and J lost 5 bases; unmatched junction nucleotides: 5. The CDR3 consists of 16 residues. Germline V lookup: CDR1 LGHNA, CDR2 YNFKEQ. The CDR3 nucleotides are TGTGCCAGCAGCCATGGGACTAGCGGGAGGTTGAACGAGCAGTACTTC. Translating gives CASSHGTSGRLNEQYF.

CDR3 sequence reads: CASRGQGPSYEQYF. CDR3 DNA: TGTGCCAGCAGGGGACAGGGCCCCTCCTACGAGCAGTACTTC. The chain couples TRBV21-1 to TRBJ2-7; the table gives TRBD1 as D, unverified against the DNA. TRBV21-1 is a recognized pseudogene. The CDR3 is 14 residues long.

CDR3 nucleotides: TGTGCCACCAGTGACACCGGGACAGGGAAATACGAGCAGTACTTC. Its protein product is CATSDTGTGKYEQYF. The chain has TRBV24-1 and TRBJ2-7; the match to TRBD1 covers 9 bases. This CDR3 has 15 residues. Per germline, CDR1 KGHDR and CDR2 SFDVKD. After removal of 4 bases from V and 4 bases from J, the junction contained 7 bases not matched to a gene.

This clonotype was found many times. A read error may produce the germline difference seen at one junction end. V is TRBV24-1 and J is TRBJ1-6, with a possible D match to TRBD1 (5 bases). Germline V gene sequence: CDR1 KGHDR, CDR2 SFDVKD. This CDR3 is built from 14 residues. CDR3 amino acids: CASSFRRTNSPLHF. CDR3 sequence (DNA): TGTGCCAGCAGTTTTCGACGGACAAATTCACCCCTCCACTTT.

This clonotype was observed a few times. The CDR3 DNA follows: TGTGCCAGCAGTCGCAGTGGCACTGAAGCTTTCTTT. Protein sequence: CASSRSGTEAFF. This rearrangement joins TRBV12-3 or TRBV12-4 to TRBJ1-1; D ambiguous. V lost 5 bases to trimming and J lost 4 bases, with 8 bases between them. The CDR3 loop spans 12 amino acids.

The chain combines TRBV6-1 with TRBJ2-5; no clear D gene. CDR1 is MNHNS and CDR2 is SASEGT in the germline V gene. V gave up 6 bases and J gave up 5 bases, with 19 bases separating them. This CDR3 region has 15 residues. This chain's CDR3 is CASRASGRSIETQYF. The CDR3 DNA reads as TGTGCCAGCAGGGCCTCAGGACGTAGCATTGAGACCCAGTACTTC.